One sample yielded the 9 T cell receptor beta chains listed below, sequenced in a study of blood T cell repertoires in COVID-19. Here immunoSEQ multiplex PCR was the method, and the copy in TCRdb shows in-frame clones only, minus some. The table has 200,000 to 250,000 clones, 80% to 95% seen once. Sequencing used peripheral blood. Receptors were obtained from a man aged 55 to 70 with COVID-19, enrolled during active disease.

The chain carries TRBV7-9 and TRBJ1-2; 9 bases map to TRBD1. Germline CDR1 reads SEHNR; CDR2 reads FQNEAQ (reference sequence). There are 18 residues in the CDR3. With 7 bases clipped from V and 5 bases from J, the junction kept 20 bases outside the gene matches. Here the CDR3 reads CASTHTKAVGQGGYGYTF. The CDR3 DNA reads TGTGCCAGCACCCATACAAAGGCGGTGGGACAGGGTGGTTATGGCTACACCTTC.

This sequence joins TRBV5-1 and TRBJ1-6; TRBD1 matches at 9 bases. Per germline, CDR1 SGHRS and CDR2 YFSETQ. J gave up 6 bases and V 1 base, and 5 bases lay outside the gene matches. This CDR3 comprises 16 residues. The CDR3 spells CASSLRTGETNSPLHF. The CDR3 nucleotides are TGCGCCAGCAGCTTGAGGACAGGGGAAACTAATTCACCCCTCCACTTT.

The chain employs TRBV2 and TRBJ1-1, with D perhaps TRBD1 (5 bases). The V end was cut by 6 bases, the J end by 1 base, with 9 bases between. CDR3 size: 13 residues. Germline values: CDR1 SNHLY, CDR2 FYNNEI. CDR3 coding DNA: TGTGCCAGCAGCAACGACAGGAACACTGAAGCTTTCTTT. It translates to CASSNDRNTEAFF.

The chain is built from TRBV9 and TRBJ1-2; D possibly corresponds to TRBD1 (5 bases). The CDR3 spans 16 residues. Germline-derived CDR1 and CDR2 are SGDLS and YYNGEE. Trimming removed 0 bases from V and 4 bases from J, with 16 bases in between. The CDR3 loop reads CASSVEAGRSRYGYTF. For the CDR3, the DNA is TGTGCCAGCAGCGTAGAGGCAGGGCGGTCTCGCTATGGCTACACCTTC.

The chain recombines TRBV12-3 or TRBV12-4 with TRBJ2-7, with TRBD1 as a possible D gene (5 bases). This CDR3 contains 11 residues. V was pared by 5 bases and J by 6 bases, with 8 bases between. This CDR3 reads CASSRTGEQYF. CDR3 bases: TGTGCCAGCAGTCGAACAGGCGAGCAGTACTTC.

This chain joins TRBV28 and TRBJ1-1, with 9 bases identical to TRBD1. This CDR3 comprises 15 residues. Trimming removed 2 bases from V and 2 bases from J; junction bases left unmatched: 3. CDR1 and CDR2 from the germline V gene are MDHEN and SYDVKM. CDR3 sequence (DNA): TGTGCCAGCAGTTTAGGGACAGGGTTCAACACTGAAGCTTTCTTT. It translates to CASSLGTGFNTEAFF.

The chain combines TRBV3-1 (or the pseudogene TRBV3-2) with TRBJ2-7; tentative D call: TRBD2 (5 bases). V was trimmed by 1 base and J by 3 bases, leaving 10 bases between them. The length of the CDR3 is 14 residues. CDR1 and CDR2 from the germline V gene are LGHDT and YNNKEL (reference sequence). The CDR3 region has the DNA TGTGCCAGCAGCCAAGTAGGGAGCGGCTACGAGCAGTACTTC. This encodes CASSQVGSGYEQYF.

The chain has TRBV25-1 and TRBJ2-5; tentative D call: TRBD2 (5 bases). Germline CDR1 reads MGHDK; CDR2 reads SYGVNS. The length of the CDR3 is 15 residues. Trimming removed 4 bases at V and 2 bases at J, with 14 bases between. As DNA, the CDR3 is TGTGCCAGCAGTGTGGCCGGGGTGGGACAAGAGACCCAGTACTTC. Protein product: CASSVAGVGQETQYF.

The J gene is TRBJ2-3, the V gene TRBV9; 7 bases are shared with TRBD1. After removal of 4 bases from V and 0 bases from J, the junction contained 2 bases not matched to a gene. Germline assignment: CDR1 SGDLS and CDR2 YYNGEE. There are 14 residues in the CDR3. CDR3 sequence: CASSPGQSTDTQYF. The CDR3 coding sequence is TGTGCCAGCAGCCCGGGACAGAGCACAGATACGCAGTATTTT.